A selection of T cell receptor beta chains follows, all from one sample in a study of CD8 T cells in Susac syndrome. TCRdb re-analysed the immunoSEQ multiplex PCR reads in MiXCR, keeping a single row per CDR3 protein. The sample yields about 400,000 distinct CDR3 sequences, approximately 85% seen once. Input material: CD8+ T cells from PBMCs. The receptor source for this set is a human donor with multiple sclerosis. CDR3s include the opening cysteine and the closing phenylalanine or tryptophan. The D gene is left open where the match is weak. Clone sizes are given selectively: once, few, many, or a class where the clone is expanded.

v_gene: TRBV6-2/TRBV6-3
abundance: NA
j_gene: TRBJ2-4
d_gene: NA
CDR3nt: TGTGCCAGCAGTTCGGCAGCGGAGTGGGCCAAAAACATTCAGTACTTC
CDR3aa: CASSSAAEWAKNIQYF

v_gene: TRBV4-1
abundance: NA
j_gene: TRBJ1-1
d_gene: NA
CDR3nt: TGCGCCAGCAGCCAAGCGGGGAGCACTGAAGCTTTCTTT
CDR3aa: CASSQAGSTEAFF

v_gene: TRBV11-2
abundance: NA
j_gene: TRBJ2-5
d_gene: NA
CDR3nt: TGTGCCAGCAGCTTAGAGAGGGTACTCCAAGAGACCCAGTACTTC
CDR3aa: CASSLERVLQETQYF

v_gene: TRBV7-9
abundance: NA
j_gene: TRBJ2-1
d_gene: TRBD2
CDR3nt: TGTGCCAGCAGCACTTCTAGCGGGGGGACCTCCTACAATGAGCAGTTCTTC
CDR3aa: CASSTSSGGTSYNEQFF

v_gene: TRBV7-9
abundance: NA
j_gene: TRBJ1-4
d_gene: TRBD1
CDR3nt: TGTGCCAGCAGCCCATGGGACAGGGAGAAACTGTTTTTT
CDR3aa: CASSPWDREKLFF

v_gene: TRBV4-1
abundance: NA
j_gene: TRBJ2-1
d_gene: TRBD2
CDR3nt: TGCGCCAGCAGCCAAGGACTAGCGATGTTCTACAATGAGCAGTTCTTC
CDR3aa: CASSQGLAMFYNEQFF

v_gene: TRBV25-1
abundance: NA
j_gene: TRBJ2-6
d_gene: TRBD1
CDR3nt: TGTGCCAGCAGTGAAAGGTGGGACAGGGGATCTGGGGCCAACGTCCTGACTTTC
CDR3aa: CASSERWDRGSGANVLTF

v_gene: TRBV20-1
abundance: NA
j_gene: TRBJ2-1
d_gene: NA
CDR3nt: TGCAGTGCTAGAGTATTAGGTAGCTCCTACAATGAGCAGTTCTTC
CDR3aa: CSARVLGSSYNEQFF

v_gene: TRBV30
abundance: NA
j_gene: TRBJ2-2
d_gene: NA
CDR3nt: TGTGCCTCCACTCTGCGGGGAGTCACCGGGGAGCTGTTTTTT
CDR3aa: CASTLRGVTGELFF

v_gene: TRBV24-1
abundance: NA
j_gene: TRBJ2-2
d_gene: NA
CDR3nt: TGTGCCACCAGTAGCACAGCCCTCGGCGGGGAGCTGTTTTTT
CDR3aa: CATSSTALGGELFF

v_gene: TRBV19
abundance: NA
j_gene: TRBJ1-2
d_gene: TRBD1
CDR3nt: TGTGCCAGTATCCCGCTAGGGGGCGGAAATGGCTACACCTTC
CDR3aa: CASIPLGGGNGYTF

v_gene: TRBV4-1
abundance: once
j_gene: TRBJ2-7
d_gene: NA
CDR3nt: TGCGCCAGCAGCCAAGGACAGGAGACGGGCGAGCAGTACTTC
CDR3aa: CASSQGQETGEQYF

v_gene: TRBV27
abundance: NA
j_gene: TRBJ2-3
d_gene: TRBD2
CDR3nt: TGTGCCAGCAGCTATTATCTACCGGGACTAGCGGGAGGCGACTCCACAGATACGCAGTATTTT
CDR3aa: CASSYYLPGLAGGDSTDTQYF

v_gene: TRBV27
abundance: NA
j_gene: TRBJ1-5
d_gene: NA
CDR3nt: TGTGCCAGCAGCCGGGAAGCCTATAGCAATCAGCCCCAGCATTTT
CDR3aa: CASSREAYSNQPQHF

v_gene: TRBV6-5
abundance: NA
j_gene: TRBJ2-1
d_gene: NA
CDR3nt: TGTGCCAGCACTGATTTTCTGTTCGATGAGCAGTTCTTC
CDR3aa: CASTDFLFDEQFF

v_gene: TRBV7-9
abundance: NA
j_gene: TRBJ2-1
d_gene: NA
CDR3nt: TGTGCCAGCAGCTTAGTTTTGGGCCCCCAAGGAGACAATGAGCAGTTCTTC
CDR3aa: CASSLVLGPQGDNEQFF

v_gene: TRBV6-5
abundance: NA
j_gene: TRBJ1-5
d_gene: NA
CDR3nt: TGTGCCAGCAAGGCAGGGCATGGCAATCAGCCCCAGCATTTT
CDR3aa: CASKAGHGNQPQHF

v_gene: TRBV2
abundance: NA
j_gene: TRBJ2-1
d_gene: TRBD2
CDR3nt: TGTGCCAGCAGTGGTGGGGGGGCCTACAATGAGCAGTTCTTC
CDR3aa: CASSGGGAYNEQFF

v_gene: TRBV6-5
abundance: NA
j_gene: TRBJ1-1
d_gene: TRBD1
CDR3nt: TGTGCCAGCAGTTACTCACACCCTAGGACAGGGACTGAAGCTTTCTTT
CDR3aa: CASSYSHPRTGTEAFF